This TCR beta chain was profiled in a study of shared clonotypes between healthy human individuals. Unsorted material relied on roughly 86 million PBMCs as the source of genomic DNA. Deletions cut 5 bases from V and 0 bases from J, with 13 bases between. Germline CDR1 is LNHDA and CDR2 is SQIVND (reference sequence). The CDR3 is 15 residues long. For each subset, genomic DNA was distributed in equal portions over several immunoSEQ plates. PBMC DNA, left unsorted, was sequenced on ten immunoSEQ deep assay plates. Assay used: immunoSEQ multiplex PCR; TCRdb lists only in-frame clones, some missing. The sample lists 400,000 to 600,000 clones; roughly three quarters were seen once.

The chain is built from TRBV19 and TRBJ1-2; maybe TRBD1 (5 bases). Sequenced input: PBMCs. This sequence originates from a woman aged 40-49 years in good health. Some clones in this sample may be carry-over from other donors' samples. The CDR3 here is CASSQPTASNYGYTF. DNA for the CDR3: TGTGCCAGTAGTCAACCGACAGCTTCTAACTATGGCTACACCTTC.